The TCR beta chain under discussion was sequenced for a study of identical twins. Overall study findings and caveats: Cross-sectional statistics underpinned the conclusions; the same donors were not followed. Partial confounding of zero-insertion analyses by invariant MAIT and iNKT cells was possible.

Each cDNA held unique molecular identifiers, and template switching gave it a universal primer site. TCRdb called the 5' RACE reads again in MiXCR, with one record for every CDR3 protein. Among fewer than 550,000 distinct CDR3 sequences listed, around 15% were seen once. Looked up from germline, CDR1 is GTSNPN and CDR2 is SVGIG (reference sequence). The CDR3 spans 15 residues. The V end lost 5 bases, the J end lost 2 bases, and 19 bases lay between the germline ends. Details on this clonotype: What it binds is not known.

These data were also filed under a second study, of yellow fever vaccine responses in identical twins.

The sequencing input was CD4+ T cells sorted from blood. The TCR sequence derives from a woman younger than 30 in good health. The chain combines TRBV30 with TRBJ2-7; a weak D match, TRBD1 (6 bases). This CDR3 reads CAWLLDRTNTYEQYF. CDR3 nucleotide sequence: TGTGCCTGGTTACTAGACAGGACCAACACCTACGAGCAGTACTTC. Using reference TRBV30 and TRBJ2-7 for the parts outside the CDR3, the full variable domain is SQTIHQWPATLVQPVGSPLSLECTVEGTSNPNLYWYRQAAGRGLQLLFYSVGIGQISSEVPQNLSASRPQDRQFILSSKKLLLSDSGFYLCAWLLDRTNTYEQYFGPGTRLTVT.